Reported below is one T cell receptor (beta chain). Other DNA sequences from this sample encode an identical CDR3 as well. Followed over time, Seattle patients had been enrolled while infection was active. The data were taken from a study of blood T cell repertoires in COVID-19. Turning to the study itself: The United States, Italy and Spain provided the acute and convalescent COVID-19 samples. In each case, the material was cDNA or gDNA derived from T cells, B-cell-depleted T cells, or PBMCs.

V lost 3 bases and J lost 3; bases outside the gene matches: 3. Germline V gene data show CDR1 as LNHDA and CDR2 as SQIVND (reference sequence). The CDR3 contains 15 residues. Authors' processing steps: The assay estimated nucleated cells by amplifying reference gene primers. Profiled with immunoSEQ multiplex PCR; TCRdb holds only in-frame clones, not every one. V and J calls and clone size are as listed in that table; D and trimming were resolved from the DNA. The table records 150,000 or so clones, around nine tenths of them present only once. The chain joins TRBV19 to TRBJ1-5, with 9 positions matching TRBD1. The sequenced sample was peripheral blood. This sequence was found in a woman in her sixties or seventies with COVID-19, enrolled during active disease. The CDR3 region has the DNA TGTGCCAGTAGTATGGGGGACAGGGTCAATCAGCCCCAGCATTTT. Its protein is CASSMGDRVNQPQHF.